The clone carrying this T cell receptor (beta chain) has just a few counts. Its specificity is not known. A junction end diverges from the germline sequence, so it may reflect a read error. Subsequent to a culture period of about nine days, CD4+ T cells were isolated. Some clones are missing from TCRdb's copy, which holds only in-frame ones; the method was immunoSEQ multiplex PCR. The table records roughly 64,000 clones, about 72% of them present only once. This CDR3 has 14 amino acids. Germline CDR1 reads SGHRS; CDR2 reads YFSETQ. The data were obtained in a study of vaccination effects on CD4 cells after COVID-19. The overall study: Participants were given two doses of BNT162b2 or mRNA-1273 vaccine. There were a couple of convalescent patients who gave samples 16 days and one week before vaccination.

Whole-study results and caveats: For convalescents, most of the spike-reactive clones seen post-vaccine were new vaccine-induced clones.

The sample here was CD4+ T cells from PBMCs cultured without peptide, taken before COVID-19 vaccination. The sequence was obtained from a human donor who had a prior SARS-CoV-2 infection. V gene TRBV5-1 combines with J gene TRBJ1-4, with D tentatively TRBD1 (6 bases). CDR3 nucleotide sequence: TGCGCCAGCACCTTGACAGGAGGGAGTGAAAAACTGTTTTTT. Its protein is CASTLTGGSEKLFF.